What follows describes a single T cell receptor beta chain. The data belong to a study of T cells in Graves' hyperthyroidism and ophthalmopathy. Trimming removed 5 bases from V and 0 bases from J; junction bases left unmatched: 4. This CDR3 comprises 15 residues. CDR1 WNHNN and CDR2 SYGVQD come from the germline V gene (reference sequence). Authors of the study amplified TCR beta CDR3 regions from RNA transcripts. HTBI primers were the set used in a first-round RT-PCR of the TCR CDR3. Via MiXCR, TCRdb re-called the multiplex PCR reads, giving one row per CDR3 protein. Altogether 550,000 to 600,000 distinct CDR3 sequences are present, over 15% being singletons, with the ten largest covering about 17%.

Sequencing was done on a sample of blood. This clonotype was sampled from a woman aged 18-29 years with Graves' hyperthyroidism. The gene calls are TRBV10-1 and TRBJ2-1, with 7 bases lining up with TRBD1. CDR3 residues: CASSSDRNSYNEQFF. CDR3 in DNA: TGCGCCAGCAGTTCGGACAGGAACTCCTACAATGAGCAGTTCTTC.